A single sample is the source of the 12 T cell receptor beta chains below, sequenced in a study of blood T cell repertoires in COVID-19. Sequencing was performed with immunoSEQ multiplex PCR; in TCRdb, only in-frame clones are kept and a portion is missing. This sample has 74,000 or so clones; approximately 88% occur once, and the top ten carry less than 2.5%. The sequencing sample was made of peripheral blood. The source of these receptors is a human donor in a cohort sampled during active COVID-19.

CDR3 loop: CASSLTLGQGTEAFF. The CDR3 nucleotides are TGTGCCAGCAGCTTGACTTTGGGACAGGGCACTGAAGCTTTCTTT. The genes are TRBV28 and TRBJ1-1; 9 positions agree with TRBD1. Trimming at V came to 6 bases and at J to 4 bases, leaving 9 bases not matched to a gene. The V gene's germline CDR1 is MDHEN and CDR2 SYDVKM. This CDR3 has 15 residues. The full variable domain, in which reference TRBV28 and TRBJ1-1 provide the parts outside the CDR3, is DVKVTQSSRYLVKRTGEKVFLECVQDMDHENMFWYRQDPGLGLRLIYFSYDVKMKEKGDIPEGYSVSREKKERFSLILESASTNQTSMYLCASSLTLGQGTEAFFGQGTRLTVV.

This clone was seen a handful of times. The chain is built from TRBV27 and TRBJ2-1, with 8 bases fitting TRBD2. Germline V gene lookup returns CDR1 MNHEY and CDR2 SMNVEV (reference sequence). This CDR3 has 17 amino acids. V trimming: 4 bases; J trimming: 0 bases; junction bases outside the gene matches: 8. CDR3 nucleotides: TGTGCCAGCAGTTCCTTTAGCGGGGAAAGCTCCTACAATGAGCAGTTCTTC. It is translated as CASSSFSGESSYNEQFF.

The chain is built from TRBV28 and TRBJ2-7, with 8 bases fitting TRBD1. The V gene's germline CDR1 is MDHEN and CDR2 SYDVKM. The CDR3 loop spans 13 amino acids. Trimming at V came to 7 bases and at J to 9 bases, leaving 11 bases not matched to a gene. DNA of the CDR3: TGTGCCAGCAAGGCAGGGGGCGCGGCGGTGCAGTACTTC. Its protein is CASKAGGAAVQYF.

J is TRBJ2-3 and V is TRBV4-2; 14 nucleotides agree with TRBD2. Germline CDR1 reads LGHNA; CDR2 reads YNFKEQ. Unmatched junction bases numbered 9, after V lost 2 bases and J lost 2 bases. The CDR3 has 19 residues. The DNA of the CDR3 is TGTGCCAGCAGCCAACAGTGGACTAGCGGGGGGACTTTCACAGATACGCAGTATTTT. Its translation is CASSQQWTSGGTFTDTQYF.

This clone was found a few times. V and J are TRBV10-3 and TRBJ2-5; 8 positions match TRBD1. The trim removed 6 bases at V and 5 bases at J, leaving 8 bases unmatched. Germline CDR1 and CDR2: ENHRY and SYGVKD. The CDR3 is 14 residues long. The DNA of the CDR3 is TGTGCCATCAGCCGGACAGGGAAGGAGGAGACCCAGTACTTC. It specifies CAISRTGKEETQYF.

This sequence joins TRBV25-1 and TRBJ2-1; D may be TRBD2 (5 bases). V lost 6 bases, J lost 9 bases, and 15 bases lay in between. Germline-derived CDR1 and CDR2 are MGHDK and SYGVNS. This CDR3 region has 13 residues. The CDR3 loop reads CASRDGNRFEQFF. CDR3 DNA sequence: TGTGCCAGCAGAGACGGGAACCGATTTGAGCAGTTCTTC.

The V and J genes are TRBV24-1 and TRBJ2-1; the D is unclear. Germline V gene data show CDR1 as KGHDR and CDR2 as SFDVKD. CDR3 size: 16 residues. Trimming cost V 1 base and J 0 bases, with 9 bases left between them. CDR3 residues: CATSDFGWSSYNEQFF. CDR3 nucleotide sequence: TGTGCCACCAGTGATTTCGGGTGGAGCTCCTACAATGAGCAGTTCTTC.

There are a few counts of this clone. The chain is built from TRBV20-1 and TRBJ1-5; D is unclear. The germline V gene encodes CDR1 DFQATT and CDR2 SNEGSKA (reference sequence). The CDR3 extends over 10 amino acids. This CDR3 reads CSEGDQPQHF. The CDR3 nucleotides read TGCAGCGAGGGAGATCAGCCCCAGCATTTT.

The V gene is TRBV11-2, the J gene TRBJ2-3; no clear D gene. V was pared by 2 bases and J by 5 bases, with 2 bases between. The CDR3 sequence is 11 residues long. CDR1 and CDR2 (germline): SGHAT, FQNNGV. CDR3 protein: CASSLLDTQYF. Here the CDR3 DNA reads TGTGCCAGCAGCTTACTAGATACGCAGTATTTT.

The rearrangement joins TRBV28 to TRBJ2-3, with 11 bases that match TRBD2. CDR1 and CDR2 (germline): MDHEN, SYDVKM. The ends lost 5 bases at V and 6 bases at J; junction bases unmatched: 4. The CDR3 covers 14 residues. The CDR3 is CASSMGLAADTQYF. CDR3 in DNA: TGTGCCAGCAGTATGGGACTAGCGGCGGATACGCAGTATTTT.

The DNA of the CDR3 is TGCGCCAGCAGCCAGGACTCCCCGGAGGCCAATGAGCAGTTCTTC. Protein sequence: CASSQDSPEANEQFF. The J gene is TRBJ2-1, the V gene TRBV5-1, with D perhaps TRBD2 (5 bases). V lost 4 bases and J lost 6, with 17 bases in between. Germline V gives CDR1 SGHRS, CDR2 YFSETQ. The CDR3 is 15 residues long.

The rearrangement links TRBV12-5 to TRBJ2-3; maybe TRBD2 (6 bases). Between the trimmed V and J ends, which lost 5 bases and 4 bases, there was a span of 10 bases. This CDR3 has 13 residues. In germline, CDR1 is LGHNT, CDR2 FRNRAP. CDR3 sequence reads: CASGRDWSDTQYF. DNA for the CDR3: TGTGCTAGTGGTCGGGACTGGTCAGATACGCAGTATTTT.